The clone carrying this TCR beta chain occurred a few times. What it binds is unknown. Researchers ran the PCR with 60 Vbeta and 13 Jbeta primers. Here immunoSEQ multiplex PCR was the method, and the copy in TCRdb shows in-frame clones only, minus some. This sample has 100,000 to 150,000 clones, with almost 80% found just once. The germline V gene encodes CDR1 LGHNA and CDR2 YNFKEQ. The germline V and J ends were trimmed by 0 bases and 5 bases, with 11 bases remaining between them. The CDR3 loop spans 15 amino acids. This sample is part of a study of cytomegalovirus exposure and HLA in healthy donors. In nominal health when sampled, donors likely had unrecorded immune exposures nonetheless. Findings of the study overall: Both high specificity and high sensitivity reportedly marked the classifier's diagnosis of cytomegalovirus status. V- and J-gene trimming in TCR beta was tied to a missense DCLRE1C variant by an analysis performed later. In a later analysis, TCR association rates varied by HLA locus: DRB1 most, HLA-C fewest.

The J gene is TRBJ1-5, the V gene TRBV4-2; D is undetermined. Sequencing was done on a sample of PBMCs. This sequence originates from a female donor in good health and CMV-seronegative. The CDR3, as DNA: TGTGCCAGCAGCCAAGATCGGCAGGTCCATCAGCCCCAGCATTTT. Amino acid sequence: CASSQDRQVHQPQHF.